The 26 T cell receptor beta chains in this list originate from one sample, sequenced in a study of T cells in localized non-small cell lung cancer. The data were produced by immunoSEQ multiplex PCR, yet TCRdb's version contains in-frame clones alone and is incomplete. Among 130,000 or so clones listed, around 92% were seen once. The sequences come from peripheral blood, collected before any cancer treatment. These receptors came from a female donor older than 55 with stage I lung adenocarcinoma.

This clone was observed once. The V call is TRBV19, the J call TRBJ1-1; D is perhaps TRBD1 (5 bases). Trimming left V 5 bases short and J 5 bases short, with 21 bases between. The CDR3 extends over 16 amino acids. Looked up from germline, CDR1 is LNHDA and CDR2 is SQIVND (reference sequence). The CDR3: CASSHPRAAGETEAFF. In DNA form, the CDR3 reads TGTGCCAGTAGTCACCCCAGGGCAGCCGGAGAGACTGAAGCTTTCTTT.

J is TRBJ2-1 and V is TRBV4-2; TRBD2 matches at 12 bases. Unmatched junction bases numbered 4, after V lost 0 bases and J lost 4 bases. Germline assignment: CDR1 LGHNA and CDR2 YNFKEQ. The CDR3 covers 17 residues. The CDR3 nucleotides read TGTGCCAGCAGCCAAGATGTAACTAGCGGGAGGTACAATGAGCAGTTCTTC. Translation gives CASSQDVTSGRYNEQFF.

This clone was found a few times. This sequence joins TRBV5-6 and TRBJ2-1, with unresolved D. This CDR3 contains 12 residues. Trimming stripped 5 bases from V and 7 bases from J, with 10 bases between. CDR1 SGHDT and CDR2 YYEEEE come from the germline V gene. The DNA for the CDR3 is TGTGCCAGCAGTCTAGGGTTGAATGAGCAGTTCTTC. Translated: CASSLGLNEQFF. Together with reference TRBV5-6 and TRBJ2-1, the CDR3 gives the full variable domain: DAGVTQSPTHLIKTRGQQVTLRCSPKSGHDTVSWYQQALGQGPQFIFQYYEEEERQRGNFPDRFSGHQFPNYSSELNVNALLLGDSALYLCASSLGLNEQFFGPGTRLTVL.

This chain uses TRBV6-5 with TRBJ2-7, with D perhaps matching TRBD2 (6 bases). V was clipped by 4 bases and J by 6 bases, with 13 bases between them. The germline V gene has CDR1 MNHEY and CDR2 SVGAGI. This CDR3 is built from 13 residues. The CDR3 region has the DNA TGTGCCAGCAGTTCCGCGGGATCCCCCGAGCAGTACTTC. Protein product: CASSSAGSPEQYF.

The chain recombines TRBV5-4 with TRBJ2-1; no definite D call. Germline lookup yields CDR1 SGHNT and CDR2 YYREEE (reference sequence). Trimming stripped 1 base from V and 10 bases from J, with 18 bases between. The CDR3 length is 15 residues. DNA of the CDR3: TGTGCCAGCAGCTTGTTCGTATTCGCGTATGAGGAGCAGTTCTTC. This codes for CASSLFVFAYEEQFF.

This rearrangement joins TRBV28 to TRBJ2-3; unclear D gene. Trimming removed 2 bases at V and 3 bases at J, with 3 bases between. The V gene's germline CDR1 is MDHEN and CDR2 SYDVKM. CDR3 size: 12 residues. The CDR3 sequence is CASSLQTDTQYF. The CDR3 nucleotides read TGTGCCAGCAGTTTACAGACAGATACGCAGTATTTT.

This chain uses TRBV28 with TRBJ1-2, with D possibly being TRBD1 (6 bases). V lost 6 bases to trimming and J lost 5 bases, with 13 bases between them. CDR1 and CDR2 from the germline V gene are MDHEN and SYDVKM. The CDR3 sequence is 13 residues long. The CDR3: CASRGGAPYGYTF. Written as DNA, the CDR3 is TGTGCCAGCAGGGGGGGGGCCCCTTATGGCTACACCTTC.

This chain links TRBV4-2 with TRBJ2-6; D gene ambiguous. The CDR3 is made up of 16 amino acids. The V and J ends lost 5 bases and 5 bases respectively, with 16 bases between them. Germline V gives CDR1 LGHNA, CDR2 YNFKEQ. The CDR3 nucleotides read TGTGCCAGCAGCACCAGGTTACAAAGTCGGGCCAACGTCCTGACTTTC. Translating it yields CASSTRLQSRANVLTF.

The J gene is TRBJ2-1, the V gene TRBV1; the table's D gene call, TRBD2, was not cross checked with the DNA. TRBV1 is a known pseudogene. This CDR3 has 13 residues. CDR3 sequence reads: CTSSRRTNNEQFF. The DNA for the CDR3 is TGCACCAGCAGCCGGAGGACTAACAATGAGCAGTTCTTC.

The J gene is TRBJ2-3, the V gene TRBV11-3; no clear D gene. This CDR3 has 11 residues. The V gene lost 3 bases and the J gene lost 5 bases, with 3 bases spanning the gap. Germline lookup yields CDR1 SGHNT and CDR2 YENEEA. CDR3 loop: CASSLGDTQYF. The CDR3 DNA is TGTGCCAGCAGCTTGGGAGATACGCAGTATTTT.

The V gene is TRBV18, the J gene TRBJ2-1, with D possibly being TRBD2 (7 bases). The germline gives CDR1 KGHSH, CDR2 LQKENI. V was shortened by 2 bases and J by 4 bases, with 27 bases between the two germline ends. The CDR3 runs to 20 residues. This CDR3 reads CASSPDGGRRGGRGYNEQFF. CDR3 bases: TGTGCCAGCTCACCAGACGGGGGGCGCAGAGGCGGGAGAGGATACAATGAGCAGTTCTTC.

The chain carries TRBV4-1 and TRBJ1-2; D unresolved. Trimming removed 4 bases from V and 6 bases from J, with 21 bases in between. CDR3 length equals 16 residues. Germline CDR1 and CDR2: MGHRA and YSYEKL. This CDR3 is CASSRGPGFEGNGYTF. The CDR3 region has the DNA TGCGCCAGCAGCCGAGGACCTGGTTTCGAGGGTAATGGCTACACCTTC.

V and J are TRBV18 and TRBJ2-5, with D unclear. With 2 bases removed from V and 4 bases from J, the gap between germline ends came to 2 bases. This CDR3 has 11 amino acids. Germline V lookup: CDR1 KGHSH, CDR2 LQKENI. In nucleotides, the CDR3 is TGTGCCAGCTCACCATTAGAGACCCAGTACTTC. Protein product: CASSPLETQYF.

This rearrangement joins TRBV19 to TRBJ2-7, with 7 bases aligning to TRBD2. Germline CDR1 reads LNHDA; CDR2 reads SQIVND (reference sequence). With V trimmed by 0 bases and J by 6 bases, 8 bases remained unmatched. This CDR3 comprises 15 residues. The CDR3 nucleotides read TGTGCCAGTAGTATAGAGGCGGGAGATTCTTCCGAGCAGTACTTC. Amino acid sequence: CASSIEAGDSSEQYF.

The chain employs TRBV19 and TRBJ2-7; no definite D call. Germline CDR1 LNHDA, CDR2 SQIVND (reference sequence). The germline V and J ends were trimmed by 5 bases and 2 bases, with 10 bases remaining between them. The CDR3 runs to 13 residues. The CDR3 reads CASSVTLTYEQYF. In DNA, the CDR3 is TGTGCCAGTAGTGTAACTCTTACCTACGAGCAGTACTTC. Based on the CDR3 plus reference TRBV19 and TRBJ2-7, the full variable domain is DGGITQSPKYLFRKEGQNVTLSCEQNLNHDAMYWYRQDPGQGLRLIYYSQIVNDFQKGDIAEGYSVSREKKESFPLTVTSAQKNPTAFYLCASSVTLTYEQYFGPGTRLTVT.

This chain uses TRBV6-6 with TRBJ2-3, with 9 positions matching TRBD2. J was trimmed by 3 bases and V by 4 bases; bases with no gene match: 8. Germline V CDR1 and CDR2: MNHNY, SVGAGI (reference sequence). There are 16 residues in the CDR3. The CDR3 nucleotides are TGTGCCAGCAGTTTAAGTAGCGGGAGCGGTACAGATACGCAGTATTTT. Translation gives CASSLSSGSGTDTQYF.

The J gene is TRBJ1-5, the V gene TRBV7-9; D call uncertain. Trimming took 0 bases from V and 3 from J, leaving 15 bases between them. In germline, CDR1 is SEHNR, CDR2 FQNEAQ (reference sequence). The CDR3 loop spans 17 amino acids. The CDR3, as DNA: TGTGCCAGCAGCTTAGCCTCTCTAGGGAGGGACAATCAGCCCCAGCATTTT. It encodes CASSLASLGRDNQPQHF.

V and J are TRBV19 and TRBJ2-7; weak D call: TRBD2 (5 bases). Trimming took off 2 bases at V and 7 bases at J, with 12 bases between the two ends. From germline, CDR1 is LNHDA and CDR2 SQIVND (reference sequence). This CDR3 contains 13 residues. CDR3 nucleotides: TGTGCCAGTAGTATAAACCCTACGGGAGAGCAGTACTTC. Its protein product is CASSINPTGEQYF.

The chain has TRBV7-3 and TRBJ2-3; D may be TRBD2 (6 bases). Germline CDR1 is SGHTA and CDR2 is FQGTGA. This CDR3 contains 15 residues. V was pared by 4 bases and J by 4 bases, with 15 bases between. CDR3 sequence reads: CASSSRAGSPDTQYF. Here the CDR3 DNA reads TGTGCCAGCAGCTCCCGAGCCGGGAGCCCAGATACGCAGTATTTT.

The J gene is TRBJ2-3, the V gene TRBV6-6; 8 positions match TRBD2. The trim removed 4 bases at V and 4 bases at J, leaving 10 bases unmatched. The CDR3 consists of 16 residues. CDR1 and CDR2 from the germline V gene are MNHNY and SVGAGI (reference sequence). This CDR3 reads CASSFPTAGVSDTQYF. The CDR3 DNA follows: TGTGCCAGCAGTTTCCCCACAGCGGGAGTATCAGATACGCAGTATTTT.

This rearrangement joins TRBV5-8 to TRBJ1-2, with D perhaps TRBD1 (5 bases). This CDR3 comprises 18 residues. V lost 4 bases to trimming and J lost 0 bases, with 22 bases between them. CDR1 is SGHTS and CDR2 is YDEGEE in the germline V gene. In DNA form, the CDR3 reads TGTGCCAGCAGCACCCGCAACCGGGACGGAAGATCTAACTATGGCTACACCTTC. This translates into CASSTRNRDGRSNYGYTF.

The CDR3 protein is CSVEEFSPIRVNQPQHF. In DNA, the CDR3 is TGCAGCGTTGAAGAATTCAGTCCGATCCGAGTCAATCAGCCCCAGCATTTT. V usage is TRBV29-1 and J usage is TRBJ1-5; D ambiguous. CDR3 length: 17 amino acids. Trimming removed 0 bases at V and 3 bases at J, with 18 bases between. Germline loops: CDR1 SQVTM, CDR2 ANQGSEA. Complete variable domain (other parts from reference TRBV29-1 and TRBJ1-5): SAVISQKPSRDICQRGTSLTIQCQVDSQVTMMFWYRQQPGQSLTLIATANQGSEATYESGFVIDKFPISRPNLTFSTLTVSNMSPEDSSIYLCSVEEFSPIRVNQPQHFGDGTRLSIL.

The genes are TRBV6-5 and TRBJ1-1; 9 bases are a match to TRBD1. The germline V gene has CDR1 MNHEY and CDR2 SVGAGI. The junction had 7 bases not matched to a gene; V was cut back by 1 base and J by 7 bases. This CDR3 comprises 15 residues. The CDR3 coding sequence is TGTGCCAGCAGTTACTTATCCGGACAGGGGATTGAAGCTTTCTTT. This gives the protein CASSYLSGQGIEAFF.

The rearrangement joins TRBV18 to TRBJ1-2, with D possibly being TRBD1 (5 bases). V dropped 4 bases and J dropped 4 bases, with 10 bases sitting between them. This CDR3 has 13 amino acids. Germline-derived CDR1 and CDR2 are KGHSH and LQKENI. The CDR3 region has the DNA TGTGCCAGCTCACTAGCAGGGACCTATGGCTACACCTTC. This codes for CASSLAGTYGYTF.

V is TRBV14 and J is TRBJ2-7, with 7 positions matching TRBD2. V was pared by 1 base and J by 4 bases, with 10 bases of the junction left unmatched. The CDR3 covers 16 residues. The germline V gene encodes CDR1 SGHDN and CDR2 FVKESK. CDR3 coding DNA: TGTGCCAGCAGCCAAGGGTTGAGGCGGGAGCCGTACGAGCAGTACTTC. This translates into CASSQGLRREPYEQYF. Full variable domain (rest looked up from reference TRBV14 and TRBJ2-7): EAGVTQFPSHSVIEKGQTVTLRCDPISGHDNLYWYRRVMGKEIKFLLHFVKESKQDESGMPNNRFLAERTGGTYSTLKVQPAELEDSGVYFCASSQGLRREPYEQYFGPGTRLTVT.

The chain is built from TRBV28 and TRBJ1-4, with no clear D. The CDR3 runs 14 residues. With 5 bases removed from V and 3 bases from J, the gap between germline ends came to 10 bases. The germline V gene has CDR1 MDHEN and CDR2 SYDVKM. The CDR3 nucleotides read TGTGCCAGCAGTCGCCCAGGCTCTAATGAAAAACTGTTTTTT. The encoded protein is CASSRPGSNEKLFF. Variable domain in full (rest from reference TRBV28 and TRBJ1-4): DVKVTQSSRYLVKRTGEKVFLECVQDMDHENMFWYRQDPGLGLRLIYFSYDVKMKEKGDIPEGYSVSREKKERFSLILESASTNQTSMYLCASSRPGSNEKLFFGSGTQLSVL.